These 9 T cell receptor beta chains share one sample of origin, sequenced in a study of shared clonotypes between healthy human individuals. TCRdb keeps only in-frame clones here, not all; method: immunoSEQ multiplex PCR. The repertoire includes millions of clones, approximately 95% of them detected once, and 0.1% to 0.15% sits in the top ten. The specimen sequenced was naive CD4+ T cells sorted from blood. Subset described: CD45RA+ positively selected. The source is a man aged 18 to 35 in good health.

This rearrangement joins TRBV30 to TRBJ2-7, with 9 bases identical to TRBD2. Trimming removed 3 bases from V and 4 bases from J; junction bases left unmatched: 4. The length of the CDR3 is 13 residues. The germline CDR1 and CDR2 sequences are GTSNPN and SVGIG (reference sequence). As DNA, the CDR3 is TGTGCCTGGAGCACTAGCGGGCTATACGAGCAGTACTTC. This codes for CAWSTSGLYEQYF.

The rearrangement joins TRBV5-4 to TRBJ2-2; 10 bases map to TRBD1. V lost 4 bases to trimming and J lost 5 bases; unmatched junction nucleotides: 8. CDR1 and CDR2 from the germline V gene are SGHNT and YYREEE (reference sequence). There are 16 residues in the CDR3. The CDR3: CASSLPGQGKTGELFF. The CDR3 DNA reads TGTGCCAGCAGCCTCCCGGGACAGGGGAAAACCGGGGAGCTGTTTTTT. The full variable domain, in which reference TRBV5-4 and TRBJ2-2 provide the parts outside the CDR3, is ETGVTQSPTHLIKTRGQQVTLRCSSQSGHNTVSWYQQALGQGPQFIFQYYREEENGRGNFPPRFSGLQFPNYSSELNVNALELDDSALYLCASSLPGQGKTGELFFGEGSRLTVL.

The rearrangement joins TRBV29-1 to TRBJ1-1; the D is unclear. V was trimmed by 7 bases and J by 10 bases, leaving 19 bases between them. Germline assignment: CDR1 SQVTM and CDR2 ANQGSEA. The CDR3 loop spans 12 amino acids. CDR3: CSAGEADTIAFF. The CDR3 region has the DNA TGCAGCGCAGGCGAGGCTGATACGATAGCTTTCTTT.

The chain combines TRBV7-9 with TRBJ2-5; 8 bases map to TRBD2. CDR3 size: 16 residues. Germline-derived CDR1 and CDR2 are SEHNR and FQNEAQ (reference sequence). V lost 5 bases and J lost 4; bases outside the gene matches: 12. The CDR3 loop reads CASSPLSGAEGETQYF. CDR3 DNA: TGTGCCAGCAGCCCCCTTAGCGGGGCCGAGGGAGAGACCCAGTACTTC.

The DNA of the CDR3 is TGTGCCAGCAGCCCCCCCCATACTAGCCGAATATCCTACGAGCAGTACTTC. Protein sequence: CASSPPHTSRISYEQYF. This chain joins TRBV14 and TRBJ2-7, with D possibly TRBD2 on 6 matching bases. This CDR3 is 17 amino acids long. The germline V gene has CDR1 SGHDN and CDR2 FVKESK. The V and J ends lost 4 bases and 1 base respectively, with 20 bases between them.

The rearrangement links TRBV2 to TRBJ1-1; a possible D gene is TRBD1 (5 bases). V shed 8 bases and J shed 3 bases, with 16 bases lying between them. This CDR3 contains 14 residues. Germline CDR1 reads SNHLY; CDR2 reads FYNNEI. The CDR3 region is CASGARQSYTEAFF. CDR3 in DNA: TGTGCCAGCGGAGCCCGACAGAGCTACACTGAAGCTTTCTTT.

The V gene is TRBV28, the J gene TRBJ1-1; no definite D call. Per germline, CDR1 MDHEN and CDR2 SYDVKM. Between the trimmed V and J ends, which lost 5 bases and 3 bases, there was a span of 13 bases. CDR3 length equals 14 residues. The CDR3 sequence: CASSPIYYDTEAFF. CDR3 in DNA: TGTGCCAGCAGTCCAATATATTATGACACTGAAGCTTTCTTT. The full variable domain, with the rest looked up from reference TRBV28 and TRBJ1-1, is DVKVTQSSRYLVKRTGEKVFLECVQDMDHENMFWYRQDPGLGLRLIYFSYDVKMKEKGDIPEGYSVSREKKERFSLILESASTNQTSMYLCASSPIYYDTEAFFGQGTRLTVV.

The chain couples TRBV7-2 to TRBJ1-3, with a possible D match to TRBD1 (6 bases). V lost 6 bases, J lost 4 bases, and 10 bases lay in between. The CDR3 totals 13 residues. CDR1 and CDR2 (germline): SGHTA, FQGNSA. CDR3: CASSQQGGNTIYF. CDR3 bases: TGTGCCAGCAGTCAACAGGGAGGAAACACCATATATTTT.

The CDR3 region is CASSPRSVFSGTLNTEAFF. DNA of the CDR3: TGTGCCAGCAGCCCGCGAAGTGTATTTTCCGGGACCTTAAACACTGAAGCTTTCTTT. J is TRBJ1-1 and V is TRBV7-8; D perhaps matches TRBD1 (5 bases). The V and J ends lost 5 bases and 2 bases respectively, with 27 bases between them. CDR3 length: 19 amino acids. The germline gives CDR1 SGHVS, CDR2 FQNEAQ.